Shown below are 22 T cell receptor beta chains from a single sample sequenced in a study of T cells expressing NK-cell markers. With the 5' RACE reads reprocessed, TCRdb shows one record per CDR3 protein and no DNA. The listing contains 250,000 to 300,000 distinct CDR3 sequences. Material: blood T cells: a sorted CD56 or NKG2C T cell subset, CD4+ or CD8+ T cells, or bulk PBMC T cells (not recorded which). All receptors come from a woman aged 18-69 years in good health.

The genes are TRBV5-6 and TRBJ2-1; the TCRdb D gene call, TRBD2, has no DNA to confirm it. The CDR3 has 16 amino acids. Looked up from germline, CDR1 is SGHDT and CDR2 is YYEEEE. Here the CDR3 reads CASSLGASGVYNEQFF.

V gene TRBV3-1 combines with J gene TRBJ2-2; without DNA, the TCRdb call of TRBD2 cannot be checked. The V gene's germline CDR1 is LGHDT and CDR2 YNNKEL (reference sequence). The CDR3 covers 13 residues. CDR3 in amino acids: CASSRLGPGGLFF.

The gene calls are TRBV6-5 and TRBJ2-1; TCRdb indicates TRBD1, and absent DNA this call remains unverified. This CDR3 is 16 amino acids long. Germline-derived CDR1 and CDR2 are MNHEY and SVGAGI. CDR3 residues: CASSYPPKRGYNEQFF.

CDR3 sequence reads: CASSRPRQGAATEAFF. V and J are TRBV5-1 and TRBJ1-1; TCRdb proposes TRBD1, but this gene call is untestable without DNA. Germline V CDR1 and CDR2: SGHRS, YFSETQ. The CDR3 spans 16 residues.

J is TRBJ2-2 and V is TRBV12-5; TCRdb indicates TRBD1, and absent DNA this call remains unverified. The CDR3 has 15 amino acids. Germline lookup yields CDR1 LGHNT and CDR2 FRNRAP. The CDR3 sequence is CASQTGPGKAGELFF.

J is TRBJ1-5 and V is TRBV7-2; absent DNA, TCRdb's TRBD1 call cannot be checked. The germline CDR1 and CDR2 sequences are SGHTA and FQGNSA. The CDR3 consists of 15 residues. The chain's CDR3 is CASSLAWERDQPQHF.

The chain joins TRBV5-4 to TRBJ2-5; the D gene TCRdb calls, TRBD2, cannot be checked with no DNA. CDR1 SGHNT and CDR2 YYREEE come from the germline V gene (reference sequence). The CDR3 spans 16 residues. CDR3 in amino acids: CASSPTGPAIEGTQYF.

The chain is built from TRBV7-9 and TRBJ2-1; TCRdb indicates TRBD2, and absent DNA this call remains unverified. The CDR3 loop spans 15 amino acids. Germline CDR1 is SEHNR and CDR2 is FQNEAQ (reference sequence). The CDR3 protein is CASSLQGRSYNEQFF.

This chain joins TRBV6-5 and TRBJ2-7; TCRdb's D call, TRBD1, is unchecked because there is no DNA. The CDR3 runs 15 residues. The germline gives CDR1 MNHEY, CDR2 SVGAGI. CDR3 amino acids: CASSYSTRGLYEQYF.

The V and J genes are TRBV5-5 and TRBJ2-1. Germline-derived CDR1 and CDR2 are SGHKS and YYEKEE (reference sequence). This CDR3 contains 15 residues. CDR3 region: CASSPAVHSYNEQFF.

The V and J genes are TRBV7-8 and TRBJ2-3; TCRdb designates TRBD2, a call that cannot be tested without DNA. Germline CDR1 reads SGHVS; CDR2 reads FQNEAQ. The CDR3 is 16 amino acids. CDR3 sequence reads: CASSFVAGGPMDTQYF.

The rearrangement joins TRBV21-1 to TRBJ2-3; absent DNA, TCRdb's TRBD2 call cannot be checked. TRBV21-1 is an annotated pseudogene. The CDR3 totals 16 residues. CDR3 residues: CASSKTTSGGGDTQYF.

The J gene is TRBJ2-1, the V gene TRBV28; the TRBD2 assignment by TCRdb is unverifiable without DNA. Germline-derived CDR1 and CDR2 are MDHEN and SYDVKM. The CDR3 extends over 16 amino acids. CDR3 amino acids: CASLGLAVSSYNEQFF.

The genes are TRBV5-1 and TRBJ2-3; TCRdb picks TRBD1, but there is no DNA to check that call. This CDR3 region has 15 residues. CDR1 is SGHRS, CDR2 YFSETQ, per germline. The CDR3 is CASIPGLASTDTQYF.

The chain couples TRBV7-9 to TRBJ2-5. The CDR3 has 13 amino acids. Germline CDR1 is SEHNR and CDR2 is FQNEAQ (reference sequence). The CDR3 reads CASSLSQVETQYF.

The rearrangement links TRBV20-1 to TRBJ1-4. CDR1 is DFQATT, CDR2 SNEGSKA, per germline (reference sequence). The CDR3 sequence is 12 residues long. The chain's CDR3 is CSAQDSGEKLFF.

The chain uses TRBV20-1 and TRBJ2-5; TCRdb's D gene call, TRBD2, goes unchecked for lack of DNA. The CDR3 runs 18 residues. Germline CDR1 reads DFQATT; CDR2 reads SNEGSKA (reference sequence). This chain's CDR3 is CSARDAGLGGVYQETQYF.

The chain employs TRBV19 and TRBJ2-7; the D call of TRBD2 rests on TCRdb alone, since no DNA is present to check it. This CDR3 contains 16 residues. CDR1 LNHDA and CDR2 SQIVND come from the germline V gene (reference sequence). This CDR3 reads CASSSHTSGSGYEQYF.

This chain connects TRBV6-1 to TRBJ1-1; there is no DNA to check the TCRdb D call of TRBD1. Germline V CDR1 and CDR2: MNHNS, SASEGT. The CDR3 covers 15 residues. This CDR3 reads CASSRVDTTNTEAFF.

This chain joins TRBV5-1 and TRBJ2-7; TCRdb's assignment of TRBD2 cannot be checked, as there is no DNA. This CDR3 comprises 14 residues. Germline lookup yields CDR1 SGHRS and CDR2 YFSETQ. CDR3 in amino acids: CASSFLAVSYEQYF.

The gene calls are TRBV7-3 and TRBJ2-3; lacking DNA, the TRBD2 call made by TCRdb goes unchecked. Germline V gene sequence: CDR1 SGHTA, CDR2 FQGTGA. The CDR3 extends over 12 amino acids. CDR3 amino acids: CASSFEGATQYF.

CDR3 sequence reads: CSARHGTLEGTIYF. V usage is TRBV20-1 and J usage is TRBJ1-3; the D call from TCRdb, TRBD1, cannot be confirmed without DNA. The CDR3 runs 14 residues. Germline assignment: CDR1 DFQATT and CDR2 SNEGSKA (reference sequence).